Listed below are T cell receptor beta chains from one sample, sequenced in a study of blood T cell repertoires in COVID-19. The assay was immunoSEQ multiplex PCR, and TCRdb's table has in-frame clones only and misses some. Here the sample spans about 170,000 clones, 85% being singletons. Sequences were obtained from peripheral blood. The receptors here all came from a woman of 80 years or more with COVID-19, enrolled during active disease. CDR3s include the opening cysteine and the closing phenylalanine or tryptophan. D genes are given only for firm matches. Expanded clones are given a class, and other clones once, few, many or no size at all.

>11|TRBJ2-5|-|TRBV7-7|-
CASSSGETQYF
TGTGCTAGCAGCTCGGGAGAGACCCAGTACTTC
>13|TRBJ2-7|TRBD2|TRBV6-5|-
CASSGGGIYEQYF
TGTGCCAGCTCGGGGGGAGGTATCTACGAGCAGTACTTC
>14|TRBJ1-3|-|TRBV18|-
CASSPPEGWNTIYF
TGTGCCAGCTCACCACCGGAGGGGTGGAACACCATATATTTT
>18|TRBJ2-6|TRBD2|TRBV4-2|once
CASSQDSGGHGGANVLTF
TGTGCCAGCAGCCAAGACAGCGGGGGCCACGGTGGGGCCAACGTCCTGACTTTC
>15|TRBJ2-1|TRBD2|TRBV9|-
CASSPRDSGRNEQFF
TGTGCCAGCAGCCCGCGAGATAGCGGGAGAAATGAGCAGTTCTTC
>14|TRBJ2-5|-|TRBV29-1|-
CSAEGGTDQETQYF
TGCAGCGCAGAGGGAGGCACAGACCAAGAGACCCAGTACTTC
>13|TRBJ1-1|-|TRBV6-5|-
CASSSQGRTEAFF
TGTGCCAGCAGTTCACAGGGCAGGACTGAAGCTTTCTTT
>14|TRBJ2-3|-|TRBV7-3|-
CASSLQTGTDTQYF
TGTGCCAGCAGCCTCCAGACTGGCACAGATACGCAGTATTTT
>15|TRBJ1-5|-|TRBV5-1|-
CASSSGGFPNQPQHF
TGCGCCAGCAGCTCTGGCGGGTTCCCTAATCAGCCCCAGCATTTT
>15|TRBJ1-5|TRBD1|TRBV19|-
CASRPDRVFSQPQHF
TGTGCCAGTAGGCCAGACAGGGTTTTCAGTCAGCCCCAGCATTTT
>15|TRBJ1-2|-|TRBV7-6|-
CASSRRLDSRGGYTF
TGTGCCAGCAGCCGCAGATTAGACAGCCGTGGGGGCTACACCTTC
>14|TRBJ2-2|-|TRBV18|-
CASSPGQLTGELFF
TGTGCCAGCTCACCAGGACAACTCACCGGGGAGCTGTTTTTT
>16|TRBJ2-2|TRBD2|TRBV9|many
CASSVGNSGRPGELFF
TGTGCCAGCAGCGTAGGTAATAGCGGGAGACCCGGGGAGCTGTTTTTT
>15|TRBJ1-6|-|TRBV5-1|-
CASSLSQGLNSPLHF
TGCGCCAGCAGCTTGTCGCAGGGGCTTAATTCACCCCTCCACTTT